The 32 T cell receptor beta chains listed next were all sequenced from one sample in a study of CD8+ T cells in alopecia areata. RNA extraction and reverse transcription yielded cDNA as sequencing template. Using immunoSEQ multiplex PCR, the repertoire was profiled, and TCRdb retains in-frame clones only, with some absent. The data show approximately 180,000 clones, roughly 60% seen once. This sample's treatment: oral pan-JAK inhibitor, 5-10 mg twice daily. The material was CD4+ T cells sorted from blood, obtained at week 24, from a patient treated with tofacitinib. The receptor source for this set is a human donor with alopecia areata.

The chain links TRBV6-5 to TRBJ2-3, with a weak D call TRBD2 (6 bases). The germline V and J ends were trimmed by 4 bases and 6 bases, with 8 bases remaining between them. Germline V lookup: CDR1 MNHEY, CDR2 SVGAGI. CDR3 length equals 12 residues. The CDR3 bases are TGTGCCAGCAGTTCCCTAGCGGATACGCAGTATTTT. This encodes CASSSLADTQYF.

This chain links TRBV15 with TRBJ2-1; D unresolved. This CDR3 spans 16 amino acids. Trimming shortened V by 0 bases and J by 6 bases, and 15 bases separated the two germline ends. Germline CDR1 reads LNHNV; CDR2 reads YYDKDF (reference sequence). The CDR3 nucleotides are TGTGCCACCAGCAGAGAGCCTGGGCTAGTAGGCAATGAGCAGTTCTTC. Its translation is CATSREPGLVGNEQFF. Based on the CDR3 plus reference TRBV15 and TRBJ2-1, the full variable domain is DAMVIQNPRYQVTQFGKPVTLSCSQTLNHNVMYWYQQKSSQAPKLLFHYYDKDFNNEADTPDNFQSRRPNTSFCFLDIRSPGLGDTAMYLCATSREPGLVGNEQFFGPGTRLTVL.

CDR3 loop: CASSFTGGGWETQYF. The CDR3 bases are TGTGCCAGCAGCTTCACAGGGGGCGGGTGGGAGACCCAGTACTTC. J is TRBJ2-5 and V is TRBV7-2; the match to TRBD1 covers 9 bases. CDR3 size: 15 residues. Trimming at V came to 3 bases and at J to 5 bases, leaving 7 bases not matched to a gene. CDR1 and CDR2 (germline): SGHTA, FQGNSA.

The genes are TRBV6-6 and TRBJ2-7, with D tentatively TRBD1 or TRBD2 (5 bases each). Germline V gives CDR1 MNHNY, CDR2 SVGAGI (reference sequence). The CDR3 loop spans 15 amino acids. The V and J ends lost 6 bases and 3 bases respectively, with 18 bases between them. CDR3 loop: CASSRSGRPNYEQYF. The CDR3, as DNA: TGTGCCAGCAGCCGGTCGGGACGGCCGAACTACGAGCAGTACTTC.

The V and J genes are TRBV30 and TRBJ2-3, with 8 bases lining up with TRBD2. The CDR3 totals 17 residues. The germline gives CDR1 GTSNPN, CDR2 SVGIG (reference sequence). Trimming cost V 0 bases and J 4 bases; bases outside gene matches: 12. The CDR3 loop is CAWSVMGLGIRADTQYF. The CDR3 DNA is TGTGCCTGGAGTGTAATGGGACTAGGTATCCGTGCAGATACGCAGTATTTT.

The CDR3 DNA reads as TGTGCCACCAGCAGTGACAGAGAAAAACTGTTTTTT. This codes for CATSSDREKLFF. The chain has TRBV15 and TRBJ1-4; weak D call: TRBD1 (5 bases). The germline V gene encodes CDR1 LNHNV and CDR2 YYDKDF (reference sequence). The ends were cut back, 3 bases at V and 8 bases at J, with 7 bases in the middle. This CDR3 is built from 12 residues.

This clone was detected only a few times. The chain carries TRBV30 and TRBJ2-3; D gene uncertain. This CDR3 has 13 amino acids. V was trimmed by 4 bases and J by 1 base, leaving 9 bases between them. The germline V gene encodes CDR1 GTSNPN and CDR2 SVGIG (reference sequence). CDR3: CAWTAFGTDTQYF. The CDR3 region has the DNA TGTGCCTGGACCGCATTTGGCACAGATACGCAGTATTTT.

This clone appeared a single time. The V gene is TRBV29-1, the J gene TRBJ2-7; D might be TRBD2 (6 bases). Looked up from germline, CDR1 is SQVTM and CDR2 is ANQGSEA. This CDR3 has 13 amino acids. V dropped 7 bases and J dropped 3 bases, with 16 bases sitting between them. CDR3 in amino acids: CSANSGTYYEQYF. The CDR3 bases are TGCAGCGCCAATAGCGGAACATACTACGAGCAGTACTTC.

V usage is TRBV30 and J usage is TRBJ1-2; 9 nucleotides align to TRBD1. Germline assignment: CDR1 GTSNPN and CDR2 SVGIG (reference sequence). V lost 5 bases and J lost 10; bases outside the gene matches: 11. The CDR3 runs 13 residues. The CDR3, as DNA: TGTGCCTGGTATCCGGGACAGGGAGGCTCCTACACCTTC. Amino acid sequence: CAWYPGQGGSYTF.

This clone was counted once. This chain connects TRBV2 to TRBJ2-3, with 9 bases identical to TRBD2. The length of the CDR3 is 14 residues. V lost 2 bases to trimming and J lost 7 bases; unmatched junction nucleotides: 4. Germline loops: CDR1 SNHLY, CDR2 FYNNEI. CDR3 residues: CASSESGGTNTQYF. The CDR3 DNA follows: TGTGCCAGCAGTGAAAGCGGGGGGACTAATACGCAGTATTTT. Full variable domain (outside the CDR3, taken from reference TRBV2 and TRBJ2-3): EPEVTQTPSHQVTQMGQEVILRCVPISNHLYFYWYRQILGQKVEFLVSFYNNEISEKSEIFDDQFSVERPDGSNFTLKIRSTKLEDSAMYFCASSESGGTNTQYFGPGTRLTVL.

The J gene is TRBJ2-3, the V gene TRBV2; weak D call: TRBD1 (5 bases). Trimming pared 4 bases from V and 4 bases from J, leaving 12 bases between. This CDR3 is 14 amino acids long. Germline V gene data show CDR1 as SNHLY and CDR2 as FYNNEI. This CDR3 is CASSGDLGADTQYF. For the CDR3, the DNA is TGTGCCAGCAGTGGGGATCTAGGGGCAGATACGCAGTATTTT.

V is TRBV29-1 and J is TRBJ1-2; D gene uncertain. The CDR3 has 11 amino acids. V shed 7 bases and J shed 2 bases, with 8 bases lying between them. The germline CDR1 and CDR2 sequences are SQVTM and ANQGSEA. The CDR3 is CSATENYGYTF. The CDR3 nucleotides read TGCAGCGCAACAGAGAACTATGGCTACACCTTC.

This clone was counted between two and nine times. The V gene is TRBV19, the J gene TRBJ1-5; D remains ambiguous. CDR3 length: 14 residues. Germline V CDR1 and CDR2: LNHDA, SQIVND (reference sequence). Deletions cut 8 bases from V and 0 bases from J, with 11 bases between. For the CDR3, the DNA is TGTGCCAGTGCGGGGAGGTATAGCAATCAGCCCCAGCATTTT. Protein sequence: CASAGRYSNQPQHF. Using reference TRBV19 and TRBJ1-5 for the parts outside the CDR3, the full variable domain is DGGITQSPKYLFRKEGQNVTLSCEQNLNHDAMYWYRQDPGQGLRLIYYSQIVNDFQKGDIAEGYSVSREKKESFPLTVTSAQKNPTAFYLCASAGRYSNQPQHFGDGTRLSIL.

V and J are TRBV7-2 and TRBJ2-1; a possible D gene is TRBD2 (6 bases). Germline lookup yields CDR1 SGHTA and CDR2 FQGNSA. Trimming pared 5 bases from V and 11 bases from J, leaving 22 bases between. The CDR3 runs to 15 residues. The CDR3 DNA is TGTGCCAGCAGCCCCGGAGAGGGAGGCATTAGGAAGCAGTTCTTC. As protein: CASSPGEGGIRKQFF. The whole variable domain, remainder taken from reference TRBV7-2 and TRBJ2-1, is GAGVSQSPSNKVTEKGKDVELRCDPISGHTALYWYRQSLGQGLEFLIYFQGNSAPDKSGLPSDRFSAERTGGSVSTLTIQRTQQEDSAVYLCASSPGEGGIRKQFFGPGTRLTVL.

The V gene is TRBV6-4, the J gene TRBJ2-1, with D tentatively TRBD2 (6 bases). The germline gives CDR1 MRHNA, CDR2 SNTAGT. The CDR3 covers 11 residues. The V gene lost 4 bases and the J gene lost 11 bases, with 9 bases spanning the gap. The CDR3 region has the DNA TGTGCCAGCAGTGTAAGCGGGCAGCAGTTCTTC. As protein: CASSVSGQQFF.

The genes are TRBV2 and TRBJ2-7, with TRBD2 as a possible D gene (7 bases). The CDR3 is 15 amino acids. V lost 3 bases and J 1 base, leaving 13 bases between the germline ends. Germline V gene sequence: CDR1 SNHLY, CDR2 FYNNEI. In DNA form, the CDR3 reads TGTGCCAGCAGTGACGGCGGGGGCTGGTCCTACGAGCAGTACTTC. Its translation: CASSDGGGWSYEQYF. Full variable domain (missing parts from reference TRBV2 and TRBJ2-7): EPEVTQTPSHQVTQMGQEVILRCVPISNHLYFYWYRQILGQKVEFLVSFYNNEISEKSEIFDDQFSVERPDGSNFTLKIRSTKLEDSAMYFCASSDGGGWSYEQYFGPGTRLTVT.

The gene calls are TRBV5-6 and TRBJ2-7, with D unresolved. The CDR3 length is 11 residues. Looked up from germline, CDR1 is SGHDT and CDR2 is YYEEEE. The ends were cut back, 2 bases at V and 5 bases at J, with 5 bases in the middle. CDR3 amino acids: CASSFRDEQYF. CDR3 sequence (DNA): TGTGCCAGCAGCTTCCGAGACGAGCAGTACTTC. Variable domain in full (rest from reference TRBV5-6 and TRBJ2-7): DAGVTQSPTHLIKTRGQQVTLRCSPKSGHDTVSWYQQALGQGPQFIFQYYEEEERQRGNFPDRFSGHQFPNYSSELNVNALLLGDSALYLCASSFRDEQYFGPGTRLTVT.

J is TRBJ2-7 and V is TRBV25-1; D call uncertain. This CDR3 is 12 amino acids long. Per germline, CDR1 MGHDK and CDR2 SYGVNS. V was cut by 2 bases and J by 4 bases, with 6 bases left in between. The chain's CDR3 is CASSEGPYEQYF. CDR3 nucleotides: TGTGCCAGCAGTGAAGGCCCATACGAGCAGTACTTC.

The chain joins TRBV25-1 to TRBJ2-5; TRBD2 matches at 15 bases. The CDR3 covers 15 residues. V lost 8 bases and J lost 3; bases outside the gene matches: 4. The V gene's germline CDR1 is MGHDK and CDR2 SYGVNS. CDR3 DNA sequence: TGTGCCAGCGGAGGACTAGCGGGGGGGAAAGAGACCCAGTACTTC. This sequence encodes CASGGLAGGKETQYF.

The chain carries TRBV28 and TRBJ2-3; 7 bases map to TRBD2. Trimming removed 8 bases from V and 0 bases from J; junction bases left unmatched: 8. Germline-derived CDR1 and CDR2 are MDHEN and SYDVKM. The CDR3 sequence is 15 residues long. For the CDR3, the DNA is TGTGCCAGCGCAAGTAGCGGGTCTAGCACAGATACGCAGTATTTT. This sequence encodes CASASSGSSTDTQYF.

J is TRBJ1-4 and V is TRBV15; no firm D call. Trimming took 1 base from V and 5 from J, leaving 8 bases between them. This CDR3 is built from 14 residues. The germline V gene encodes CDR1 LNHNV and CDR2 YYDKDF (reference sequence). This chain's CDR3 is CATSRGSVNEKLFF. The CDR3 nucleotides are TGTGCCACCAGCAGAGGAAGTGTGAATGAAAAACTGTTTTTT.

At least ten counts were recorded for this clone. This CDR3 is CASSLGIGNEQFF. CDR3 DNA sequence: TGCGCCAGCAGCTTGGGGATAGGCAATGAGCAGTTCTTC. The J gene is TRBJ2-1, the V gene TRBV5-1; D is undetermined. The CDR3 spans 13 residues. Trimming cost V 0 bases and J 6 bases, with 7 bases left between them. Germline CDR1 reads SGHRS; CDR2 reads YFSETQ.

The chain has TRBV4-3 and TRBJ1-1; possibly TRBD1 for D (6 bases). V was shortened by 0 bases and J by 3 bases, with 11 bases between the two germline ends. CDR3 size: 15 residues. Per germline, CDR1 LGHNA and CDR2 YSLEER. This chain's CDR3 is CASSQDRDTYTEAFF. The CDR3 nucleotides are TGCGCCAGCAGCCAAGATCGGGACACCTACACTGAAGCTTTCTTT.

This chain's CDR3 is CASSQFWGGGSYNEQFF. As DNA, the CDR3 is TGCGCCAGCAGCCAATTCTGGGGCGGGGGCTCCTACAATGAGCAGTTCTTC. The rearrangement joins TRBV4-3 to TRBJ2-1; 7 bases line up with TRBD2. The V and J ends lost 2 bases and 0 bases, in that order; junction bases with no gene match: 7. Per the germline V gene, CDR1 is LGHNA and CDR2 is YSLEER. The CDR3 consists of 17 residues.

This clone was seen many times. V is TRBV29-1 and J is TRBJ1-2; 7 bases map to TRBD1. Germline loops: CDR1 SQVTM, CDR2 ANQGSEA. J was trimmed by 5 bases and V by 8 bases; bases with no gene match: 11. CDR3 length equals 13 residues. CDR3 amino acids: CSIRTGATYGYTF. The CDR3 region has the DNA TGCAGCATCAGGACAGGAGCCACGTATGGCTACACCTTC. The whole variable domain, filled in from reference TRBV29-1 and TRBJ1-2, reads SAVISQKPSRDICQRGTSLTIQCQVDSQVTMMFWYRQQPGQSLTLIATANQGSEATYESGFVIDKFPISRPNLTFSTLTVSNMSPEDSSIYLCSIRTGATYGYTFGSGTRLTVV.

The genes are TRBV29-1 and TRBJ2-3; tentatively, D is TRBD1 (5 bases). Trimming pared 2 bases from V and 4 bases from J, leaving 16 bases between. The CDR3 has 15 residues. The germline gives CDR1 SQVTM, CDR2 ANQGSEA. The CDR3 sequence: CSVERGSNTADTQYF. CDR3 sequence (DNA): TGCAGCGTTGAAAGGGGAAGTAACACAGCAGATACGCAGTATTTT.

The chain couples TRBV11-2 to TRBJ2-7; D unresolved. Trimming stripped 1 base from V and 0 bases from J, with 10 bases between. The CDR3 runs to 15 residues. Germline CDR1 and CDR2: SGHAT and FQNNGV. CDR3 bases: TGTGCCAGCAGCTTAGTTCCCACAGACTCCTACGAGCAGTACTTC. It encodes CASSLVPTDSYEQYF.

The chain combines TRBV27 with TRBJ2-7, with TRBD2 matching 9 bases. The CDR3 sequence is 16 residues long. Trimming took 5 bases from V and 2 from J; bases not matched to a gene: 10. Germline V gives CDR1 MNHEY, CDR2 SMNVEV (reference sequence). Here the CDR3 reads CASSALAGKGTYEQYF. For the CDR3, the DNA is TGTGCCAGCAGTGCTCTAGCGGGGAAAGGTACCTACGAGCAGTACTTC.

The V gene is TRBV30, the J gene TRBJ1-5, with TRBD1 identical over 11 bases. The length of the CDR3 is 15 residues. With 1 base clipped from V and 6 bases from J, the junction kept 5 bases outside the gene matches. CDR1 and CDR2 from the germline V gene are GTSNPN and SVGIG (reference sequence). The CDR3 reads CAWSAGQGASQPQHF. The CDR3 DNA sequence: TGTGCCTGGAGTGCCGGACAGGGGGCGAGTCAGCCCCAGCATTTT.

This CDR3 is CASSRRDRGTGELFF. CDR3 bases: TGTGCCAGCAGTCGACGGGACAGGGGGACCGGGGAGCTGTTTTTT. The V call is TRBV27, the J call TRBJ2-2; 11 nucleotides match TRBD1. CDR3 length: 15 residues. Germline CDR1 is MNHEY and CDR2 is SMNVEV (reference sequence). V gave up 5 bases and J gave up 5 bases; unmatched junction bases: 4.

This clone has only a few counts. The CDR3 coding sequence is TGTGCCAGCAGGAAGTTTGATGGGCAGCCCCAGCATTTT. Amino acid sequence: CASRKFDGQPQHF. This chain joins TRBV2 and TRBJ1-5; no reliable D call. Trimming pared 6 bases from V and 7 bases from J, leaving 13 bases between. The CDR3 covers 13 residues. Germline V lookup: CDR1 SNHLY, CDR2 FYNNEI.

The chain couples TRBV2 to TRBJ2-7; 11 positions match TRBD2. The CDR3 has 15 residues. The V gene's germline CDR1 is SNHLY and CDR2 FYNNEI. V was pared by 4 bases and J by 2 bases, with 4 bases of the junction left unmatched. The CDR3 region has the DNA TGTGCCAGCAGTGCTAGGACTAGCGGGCCCTACGAGCAGTACTTC. Amino acids: CASSARTSGPYEQYF.